This record looks at one TCR beta chain sequence and its context. This sample is part of a study of blood T cell repertoires in COVID-19. Using immunoSEQ multiplex PCR, the repertoire was profiled, and TCRdb retains in-frame clones only, with some absent. The sample records over 150,000 clones, roughly 86% being singletons. The sequencing sample was made of peripheral blood. The receptor was isolated from a woman aged 55-69 years who had recovered from COVID-19.

The CDR3 region is CASSVTGTGVEAFF. As DNA, the CDR3 is TGTGCCAGCAGCGTGACCGGGACAGGGGTTGAAGCTTTCTTT. The rearrangement uses TRBV7-9 and TRBJ1-1; 10 nucleotides align to TRBD1. Trimming removed 5 bases from V and 7 bases from J; junction bases left unmatched: 7. The germline V gene has CDR1 SEHNR and CDR2 FQNEAQ (reference sequence). The CDR3 loop spans 14 amino acids.